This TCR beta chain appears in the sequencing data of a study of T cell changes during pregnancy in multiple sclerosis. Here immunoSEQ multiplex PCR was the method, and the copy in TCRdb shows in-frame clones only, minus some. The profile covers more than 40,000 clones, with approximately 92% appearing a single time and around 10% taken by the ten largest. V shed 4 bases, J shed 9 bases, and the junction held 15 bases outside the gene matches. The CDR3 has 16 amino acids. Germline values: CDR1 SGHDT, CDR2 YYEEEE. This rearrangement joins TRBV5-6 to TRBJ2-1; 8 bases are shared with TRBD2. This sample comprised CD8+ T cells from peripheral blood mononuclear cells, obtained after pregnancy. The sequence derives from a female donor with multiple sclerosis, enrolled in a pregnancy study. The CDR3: CASSPSGGPIIAEQFF. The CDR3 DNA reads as TGTGCCAGCAGCCCCTCGGGGGGGCCGATCATAGCTGAGCAGTTCTTC.